The 23 T cell receptor beta chains below all came from one sample that was sequenced in a study of Ad26.COV2.S vaccination and SARS-CoV-2 variants. Clones were read by immunoSEQ multiplex PCR, and TCRdb kept only the in-frame ones, dropping some. Of around 170,000 clones listed, roughly nine tenths are singletons. Sequenced material: peripheral blood, taken after recovery from COVID-19. The source is a human donor who had recovered from COVID-19.

The chain recombines TRBV5-1 with TRBJ2-3; 13 bases agree with TRBD2. J was trimmed by 3 bases and V by 1 base; bases with no gene match: 5. Germline assignment: CDR1 SGHRS and CDR2 YFSETQ. The CDR3 has 17 amino acids. The CDR3 here is CASSLKGTSGMTDTQYF. CDR3 in DNA: TGCGCCAGCAGCTTGAAGGGGACTAGCGGGATGACAGATACGCAGTATTTT.

The chain has TRBV7-2 and TRBJ2-1; no definite D call. The CDR3 runs 15 residues. The V end was cut by 2 bases, the J end by 2 bases, with 10 bases between. Per germline, CDR1 SGHTA and CDR2 FQGNSA. CDR3 residues: CASSLSPSPYNEQFF. CDR3 nucleotides: TGTGCCAGCAGCTTATCTCCCTCCCCCTACAATGAGCAGTTCTTC.

The gene calls are TRBV7-9 and TRBJ2-5; D may be TRBD1 (5 bases). Germline lookup yields CDR1 SEHNR and CDR2 FQNEAQ (reference sequence). The CDR3 sequence is 15 residues long. Trimming shortened V by 3 bases and J by 1 base, and 12 bases separated the two germline ends. This CDR3 reads CASSLGGALQETQYF. The CDR3 DNA sequence: TGTGCCAGCAGCTTGGGTGGGGCCCTCCAAGAGACCCAGTACTTC.

This sequence joins TRBV10-3 and TRBJ1-6; TRBD1 matches at 7 bases. V gave up 2 bases and J gave up 10 bases; unmatched junction bases: 8. Germline V gene lookup returns CDR1 ENHRY and CDR2 SYGVKD. CDR3 length: 15 residues. CDR3: CAISEGQVVGSPLHF. The CDR3 DNA is TGTGCCATCAGTGAGGGACAGGTAGTGGGCTCACCCCTCCACTTT.

The J gene is TRBJ1-5, the V gene TRBV19; maybe TRBD1 (6 bases). This CDR3 contains 15 residues. Trimming removed 7 bases from V and 6 bases from J, with 19 bases in between. Germline V lookup: CDR1 LNHDA, CDR2 SQIVND (reference sequence). The CDR3 nucleotides read TGTGCCAGTACCCCATGGGGGGCGCCGGGTCAGCCCCAGCATTTT. Translation: CASTPWGAPGQPQHF.

V and J are TRBV6-6 and TRBJ1-2, with D possibly TRBD1 on 5 matching bases. Germline-derived CDR1 and CDR2 are MNHNY and SVGAGI (reference sequence). This CDR3 has 13 amino acids. V lost 6 bases and J 3 bases, leaving 11 bases between the germline ends. CDR3 sequence reads: CASSPDSYYGYTF. The CDR3 region has the DNA TGTGCCAGCAGCCCCGACAGTTACTATGGCTACACCTTC.

V usage is TRBV5-1 and J usage is TRBJ2-1, with TRBD2 matching over 12 bases. After removal of 0 bases from V and 13 bases from J, the junction contained 11 bases not matched to a gene. The CDR3 extends over 16 amino acids. Germline loops: CDR1 SGHRS, CDR2 YFSETQ. The chain's CDR3 is CASSLGLAGAPLAQFF. The CDR3 DNA sequence: TGCGCCAGCAGCTTGGGACTAGCGGGGGCCCCACTTGCTCAGTTCTTC.

The V gene is TRBV5-1, the J gene TRBJ2-7; D is unclear. The CDR3 runs 13 residues. V was shortened by 0 bases and J by 3 bases, with 7 bases between the two germline ends. CDR1 and CDR2 from the germline V gene are SGHRS and YFSETQ. CDR3 nucleotides: TGCGCCAGCAGCTTGGGGCAGGTCTACGAGCAGTACTTC. It translates to CASSLGQVYEQYF. The full variable domain, in which reference TRBV5-1 and TRBJ2-7 provide the parts outside the CDR3, is KAGVTQTPRYLIKTRGQQVTLSCSPISGHRSVSWYQQTPGQGLQFLFEYFSETQRNKGNFPGRFSGRQFSNSRSEMNVSTLELGDSALYLCASSLGQVYEQYFGPGTRLTVT.

This clone appeared a single time. V is TRBV5-1 and J is TRBJ2-7, with D possibly being TRBD1 or TRBD2 (5 bases each). This CDR3 is built from 13 residues. V gave up 4 bases and J gave up 3 bases, with 11 bases separating them. CDR1 is SGHRS and CDR2 is YFSETQ in the germline V gene. Here the CDR3 DNA reads TGCGCCAGCAGCCTGGGACCAAACTACGAGCAGTACTTC. It is translated as CASSLGPNYEQYF.

This rearrangement joins TRBV7-9 to TRBJ2-7; tentatively, D is TRBD1 or TRBD2 (5 bases each). Germline assignment: CDR1 SEHNR and CDR2 FQNEAQ (reference sequence). CDR3 length: 14 amino acids. V was clipped by 4 bases and J by 2 bases, with 12 bases between them. The CDR3 DNA is TGTGCCAGCAGCTGGGACGGTCCGACCTACGAGCAGTACTTC. Protein: CASSWDGPTYEQYF.

As regards this clone: Other DNA variants within this sample encode the same CDR3. The genes are TRBV6-5 and TRBJ1-5; no definite D call. V was pared by 6 bases and J by 1 base, with 4 bases between. CDR1 and CDR2 (germline): MNHEY, SVGAGI. CDR3 length: 12 amino acids. CDR3 loop: CASRGSNQPQHF. The CDR3 nucleotides read TGTGCCAGCAGGGGAAGCAATCAGCCCCAGCATTTT.

J is TRBJ2-2 and V is TRBV18; no definite D call. The CDR3 extends over 15 amino acids. The germline V gene has CDR1 KGHSH and CDR2 LQKENI. V lost 2 bases to trimming and J lost 7 bases, with 14 bases between them. The CDR3 DNA follows: TGTGCCAGCTCACCAAGGAGTCGAGACCACGGGGAGCTGTTTTTT. This gives the protein CASSPRSRDHGELFF. Using reference TRBV18 and TRBJ2-2 for the parts outside the CDR3, the full variable domain is NAGVMQNPRHLVRRRGQEARLRCSPMKGHSHVYWYRQLPEEGLKFMVYLQKENIIDESGMPKERFSAEFPKEGPSILRIQQVVRGDSAAYFCASSPRSRDHGELFFGEGSRLTVL.

This sequence joins TRBV6-4 and TRBJ2-7; D call uncertain. CDR1 is MRHNA and CDR2 is SNTAGT in the germline V gene. CDR3 length: 15 amino acids. V was shortened by 1 base and J by 4 bases, with 14 bases between the two germline ends. The CDR3 region has the DNA TGTGCCAGCAGTGACTTAAATGGTGGCCCTTACGAGCAGTACTTC. Protein product: CASSDLNGGPYEQYF.

The chain joins TRBV6-5 to TRBJ1-2; possibly TRBD1 for D (5 bases). The CDR3 is 15 amino acids. V lost 7 bases to trimming and J lost 8 bases, with 23 bases between them. The germline gives CDR1 MNHEY, CDR2 SVGAGI. CDR3 DNA sequence: TGTGCCAGCAATGCGTTCGCAGGGTCCACTAGGGGCTACACCTTC. Translation: CASNAFAGSTRGYTF.

The chain combines TRBV7-9 with TRBJ1-2; 7 bases are a match to TRBD1. The CDR3 is made up of 12 amino acids. Germline CDR1 and CDR2: SEHNR and FQNEAQ (reference sequence). The trim removed 7 bases at V and 6 bases at J, leaving 5 bases unmatched. In DNA form, the CDR3 reads TGTGCCAGCATCCGGGACAGAGATGGCTACACCTTC. Its protein is CASIRDRDGYTF.

The chain combines TRBV12-3 or TRBV12-4 with TRBJ2-2, with D unclear. The CDR3 extends over 12 amino acids. Deletions cut 5 bases from V and 8 bases from J, with 9 bases between. This chain's CDR3 is CASSPLAGELFF. The CDR3 nucleotides read TGTGCCAGCAGTCCGCTGGCAGGGGAGCTGTTTTTT.

This chain connects TRBV14 to TRBJ1-4; D gene uncertain. With 4 bases removed from V and 8 bases from J, the gap between germline ends came to 11 bases. CDR1 is SGHDN and CDR2 is FVKESK in the germline V gene. The CDR3 is 13 amino acids. The CDR3 sequence: CASSRRTAEKLFF. The DNA for the CDR3 is TGTGCCAGCAGCCGAAGGACGGCCGAAAAACTGTTTTTT.

The chain joins TRBV28 to TRBJ1-1; D gene unclear. From germline, CDR1 is MDHEN and CDR2 SYDVKM. Trimming pared 3 bases from V and 2 bases from J, leaving 7 bases between. The CDR3 loop spans 13 amino acids. CDR3 sequence: CASSLPVNTEAFF. CDR3 nucleotides: TGTGCCAGCAGTTTGCCGGTAAACACTGAAGCTTTCTTT.

The chain has TRBV3-1 (or the pseudogene TRBV3-2) and TRBJ2-1; tentatively, D is TRBD2 (6 bases). V was shortened by 5 bases and J by 5 bases, with 16 bases between the two germline ends. This CDR3 is built from 15 residues. Germline V lookup: CDR1 LGHDT, CDR2 YNNKEL (reference sequence). CDR3 bases: TGTGCCAGCAGCGTGACTAGGAATCTCCACAATGAGCAGTTCTTC. This translates into CASSVTRNLHNEQFF.

The chain employs TRBV7-2 and TRBJ2-6; D may be TRBD1 or TRBD2 (6 bases each). Germline lookup yields CDR1 SGHTA and CDR2 FQGNSA. V shed 5 bases and J shed 4 bases, with 9 bases lying between them. CDR3 length: 14 residues. DNA of the CDR3: TGTGCCAGCAGCCGCGGGACAGGGGCCAACGTCCTGACTTTC. Translation: CASSRGTGANVLTF.

The chain combines TRBV2 with TRBJ1-1, with 8 nucleotides matching TRBD1. This CDR3 region has 15 residues. The junction had 13 bases not matched to a gene; V was cut back by 2 bases and J by 11 bases. CDR1 and CDR2 (germline): SNHLY, FYNNEI. This CDR3 reads CASSESVTGAPRAFF. The CDR3 nucleotides read TGTGCCAGCAGTGAATCAGTGACAGGGGCTCCTCGCGCTTTCTTT.

The chain joins TRBV11-2 to TRBJ2-2; 16 nucleotides align to TRBD2. CDR3 size: 18 residues. Germline-derived CDR1 and CDR2 are SGHAT and FQNNGV. After removal of 4 bases from V and 4 bases from J, the junction contained 6 bases not matched to a gene. The chain's CDR3 is CASSSGTSGRGITGELFF. The CDR3 DNA sequence: TGTGCCAGCAGCTCAGGGACTAGCGGGAGGGGTATCACCGGGGAGCTGTTTTTT.

J is TRBJ1-2 and V is TRBV6-5, with D possibly matching TRBD1 (5 bases). The CDR3 consists of 13 residues. The V gene lost 2 bases and the J gene lost 1 base, with 5 bases spanning the gap. Per the germline V gene, CDR1 is MNHEY and CDR2 is SVGAGI. The CDR3 bases are TGTGCCAGCAGTTACGACAGTAACTATGGCTACACCTTC. Amino acids: CASSYDSNYGYTF.